This is a list of T cell receptor beta chains from one sample in a study of blood T cell repertoires in COVID-19. Profiled with immunoSEQ multiplex PCR; TCRdb holds only in-frame clones, not every one. The data show about 80,000 clones, around 83% seen once. Sample: peripheral blood. The receptors come from a human donor in a cohort sampled during active COVID-19. The CDR3 runs from the conserved cysteine through the conserved F or W. The D gene is left open where the match is weak. Size values are once, few and many counts, or a class for expanded clones, and some rows have none.

V	D	J	size	DNA	CDR3
TRBV5-1	.	TRBJ2-5	.	TGCGCCAGCAGCTTGGTTGGCAGGACTTTACAAGAGACCCAGTACTTC	CASSLVGRTLQETQYF
TRBV5-1	TRBD1	TRBJ1-2	once	TGCGCCAGCAGCTTGGGGACAGGGTATTATGGCTACACCTTC	CASSLGTGYYGYTF
TRBV3-1/TRBV3-2	.	TRBJ1-5	.	TGTGCCAGCAGCCAAGATTCAGGTAGCAATCAGCCCCAGCATTTT	CASSQDSGSNQPQHF
TRBV25-1	.	TRBJ1-4	.	TGTGCCAGCAGTGGAGGACGGGGTAATGAAAAACTGTTTTTT	CASSGGRGNEKLFF
TRBV3-1/TRBV3-2	.	TRBJ1-1	.	TGTGCCAGCAGCCAAGCGACAGTTAACACTGAAGCTTTCTTT	CASSQATVNTEAFF
TRBV28	TRBD2	TRBJ2-7	.	TGTGCCAGCAGTTTACGGGGGACTAGCGGAAACTACGAGCAGTACTTC	CASSLRGTSGNYEQYF
TRBV4-2	TRBD2	TRBJ2-3	.	TGTGCCAGCAGCATGCGGGGGGGCCCAGATACGCAGTATTTT	CASSMRGGPDTQYF
TRBV3-1/TRBV3-2	.	TRBJ1-3	.	TGTGCCAGCAGCCAAGATACGGCAGGGGCTGGCACCATATATTTT	CASSQDTAGAGTIYF
TRBV6-5	.	TRBJ1-1	.	TGTGCCAGCAGCCACAGGGACACTGAAGCTTTCTTT	CASSHRDTEAFF
TRBV27	TRBD1	TRBJ1-4	.	TGTGCCAGCAGTTCGTCGACAGGGGGCCGGGAAAAACTGTTTTTT	CASSSSTGGREKLFF
TRBV7-6	.	TRBJ1-1	.	TGTGCCAGCAGCTCAGCGAGGGGGGGAGACACTGAAGCTTTCTTT	CASSSARGGDTEAFF
TRBV5-1	TRBD1	TRBJ2-3	.	TGCGCCAGCAGCTTGACCAGGGGGCCCACAGATACGCAGTATTTT	CASSLTRGPTDTQYF
TRBV27	TRBD2	TRBJ2-7	once	TGTGCCAGCAGTCTAGCGGTGCGGGACGAGCAGTACTTC	CASSLAVRDEQYF
TRBV24-1	TRBD1	TRBJ2-5	once	TGTGCCACCAGTGACCGGGACAGGGGTCTAGAGACCCAGTACTTC	CATSDRDRGLETQYF
TRBV24-1	TRBD1	TRBJ2-3	.	TGTGCCACCGGGACAGGGGGCGGGACAGATACGCAGTATTTT	CATGTGGGTDTQYF
TRBV24-1	.	TRBJ1-2	.	TGTGCCACCAGTGCGGGAGCAAACTATGGCTACACCTTC	CATSAGANYGYTF
TRBV6-5	TRBD1	TRBJ2-2	few	TGTGCCAGCAGCCGGACAGGGGCGGACACCGGGGAGCTGTTTTTT	CASSRTGADTGELFF
TRBV5-1	TRBD1	TRBJ2-7	.	TGCGCCAGCAGCTGGGGCGACAGGGCGTCCGAGCAGTACTTC	CASSWGDRASEQYF
TRBV3-1/TRBV3-2	TRBD2	TRBJ2-2	.	TGTGCCAGCAGCCAAGTTGCGGGGGGGAACACCGGGGAGCTGTTTTTT	CASSQVAGGNTGELFF
TRBV19	TRBD1	TRBJ1-6	.	TGTGCCAGTAGCCAGGACAGGGTACGATCACCCCTCCACTTT	CASSQDRVRSPLHF
TRBV5-5	.	TRBJ2-1	.	TGTGCCAGCAGCTTGCGACAGGGGAGGGATGAGCAGTTCTTC	CASSLRQGRDEQFF
TRBV7-9	.	TRBJ1-1	.	TGTGCCAGCAGCTTATACCGGGACACTGAAGCTTTCTTT	CASSLYRDTEAFF
TRBV28	TRBD1	TRBJ1-2	.	TGTGCCAGCAGTGCCTCGACAGGGGAAGACTATGGCTACACCTTC	CASSASTGEDYGYTF
TRBV28	.	TRBJ1-3	.	TGTGCCAGCACAGGGAACGAAAACACCATATATTTT	CASTGNENTIYF
TRBV6-2/TRBV6-3	TRBD2	TRBJ2-1	.	TGTGCCAGCAGTTACTCGAGGCGGGAGGGGCACTACAATGAGCAGTTCTTC	CASSYSRREGHYNEQFF
TRBV9	TRBD2	TRBJ2-2	.	TGTGCCAGCAGCGTAATTAGCGGGAGAAACACCGGGGAGCTGTTTTTT	CASSVISGRNTGELFF
TRBV30	TRBD1	TRBJ1-5	.	TGTGCCTGGAGTGTAAGAGGGACAGCTCGCAATCAGCCCCAGCATTTT	CAWSVRGTARNQPQHF
TRBV7-3	.	TRBJ2-2	once	TGTGCCAGCAGCTTGGCAGGGCCAAACACCGGGGAGCTGTTTTTT	CASSLAGPNTGELFF
TRBV4-2	.	TRBJ2-1	.	TGTGCCAGCAGCCAAGATCAAGACTATTTCAATGAGCAGTTCTTC	CASSQDQDYFNEQFF
TRBV4-1	.	TRBJ1-6	.	TGCGCCAGCAGCCCCGGGGGGCAGGGTGAATCACCCCTCCACTTT	CASSPGGQGESPLHF
TRBV21-1	.	TRBJ2-3	.	TGTGCCAGCGGAGGGACAGGGGGCACAGATACGCAGTATTTT	CASGGTGGTDTQYF
TRBV6-5	.	TRBJ1-1	.	TGTGCCAGCGGCCCGAGGGCCGCGGTTGGACTGAAAGCTTTCTTT	CASGPRAAVGLKAFF
TRBV27	TRBD1	TRBJ1-2	.	TGTGCCAGCAGTTCCGCCCTGGGACAGTTAGATGGCTACACCTTC	CASSSALGQLDGYTF
TRBV5-1	.	TRBJ2-7	.	TGCGCCAGCAGGACCCAGGGCGGCGAGCAGTACTTC	CASRTQGGEQYF
TRBV5-1	.	TRBJ2-2	few	TGCGCCAGCAGCTGGGGGCCAGGGGACACCGGGGAGCTGTTTTTT	CASSWGPGDTGELFF
TRBV11-3	.	TRBJ1-1	.	TGTGCCAGCAGCTTAGACGGGCGGGGCGGAAGGACTGAAGCTTTCTTT	CASSLDGRGGRTEAFF
TRBV5-6	.	TRBJ1-5	.	TGTGCCAGCAGCTTGGCTACAGGGTATCAGCCCCAGCATTTT	CASSLATGYQPQHF
TRBV12-3/TRBV12-4	.	TRBJ1-5	.	TGTGCCAGCAGTTTCGGGGGGGGGCAGCCCCAGCATTTT	CASSFGGGQPQHF
TRBV29-1	TRBD1	TRBJ1-2	.	TGCAGCGTTGAAGATCCCCTCTGGGGGACAGGGGGAGAGTACTATGGCTACACCTTC	CSVEDPLWGTGGEYYGYTF